This TCR beta chain was identified during a study of cytomegalovirus exposure and HLA in healthy donors. About this clone itself: Its antigen is as yet unknown.

PCR employed 60 Vbeta and 13 Jbeta primers. This table comes from immunoSEQ multiplex PCR, and its TCRdb copy is limited to in-frame clones, with some not included. The sample yields a few hundred thousand clones, roughly 80% seen once. The junction had 8 bases not matched to a gene; V was cut back by 7 bases and J by 3 bases. The CDR3 is 15 amino acids. Germline V lookup: CDR1 LGHNT, CDR2 FRNRAP. Whole-study findings and limits: Of the V segments, some could not be distinguished, including TRBV6-2 and TRBV6-3, and were excluded. The study recorded about 150 TCR beta chains that were cytomegalovirus-associated.

V usage is TRBV12-5 and J usage is TRBJ2-3; 9 bases match TRBD1. This clonotype originated in a man aged 30-40 years in good health and CMV-seronegative. The sample comprised PBMCs. This chain's CDR3 is CASALGQGGTDTQYF. The CDR3 DNA follows: TGTGCTAGTGCCTTGGGACAGGGTGGTACAGATACGCAGTATTTT.